This T cell receptor beta chain was sequenced for a study of shared clonotypes between healthy human individuals. Evenly divided among several immunoSEQ plates was the genomic DNA of each subset. Only in-frame clones appear in the TCRdb table, and some are missing; sequencing was by immunoSEQ multiplex PCR. The repertoire consists of about 2.4 million clones, with approximately 93% occurring once and the leading ten covering 0.35% to 0.45%. The ends were cut back, 4 bases at V and 8 bases at J, with 15 bases in the middle. Germline V gene lookup returns CDR1 SGHRS and CDR2 YFSETQ. There are 13 residues in the CDR3.

Input material: naive CD4+ T cells from PBMCs. Subset here: CD45RA+ positively selected. This chain connects TRBV5-1 to TRBJ1-2; D uncertain. The receptor's source is a man aged 18 to 30 in good health. Some clones in this sample may be carry-over from other donors' samples. The CDR3 DNA sequence: TGCGCCAGCAGCGGCAGCACTTCTCGAGGCTACACCTTC. Its protein product is CASSGSTSRGYTF.